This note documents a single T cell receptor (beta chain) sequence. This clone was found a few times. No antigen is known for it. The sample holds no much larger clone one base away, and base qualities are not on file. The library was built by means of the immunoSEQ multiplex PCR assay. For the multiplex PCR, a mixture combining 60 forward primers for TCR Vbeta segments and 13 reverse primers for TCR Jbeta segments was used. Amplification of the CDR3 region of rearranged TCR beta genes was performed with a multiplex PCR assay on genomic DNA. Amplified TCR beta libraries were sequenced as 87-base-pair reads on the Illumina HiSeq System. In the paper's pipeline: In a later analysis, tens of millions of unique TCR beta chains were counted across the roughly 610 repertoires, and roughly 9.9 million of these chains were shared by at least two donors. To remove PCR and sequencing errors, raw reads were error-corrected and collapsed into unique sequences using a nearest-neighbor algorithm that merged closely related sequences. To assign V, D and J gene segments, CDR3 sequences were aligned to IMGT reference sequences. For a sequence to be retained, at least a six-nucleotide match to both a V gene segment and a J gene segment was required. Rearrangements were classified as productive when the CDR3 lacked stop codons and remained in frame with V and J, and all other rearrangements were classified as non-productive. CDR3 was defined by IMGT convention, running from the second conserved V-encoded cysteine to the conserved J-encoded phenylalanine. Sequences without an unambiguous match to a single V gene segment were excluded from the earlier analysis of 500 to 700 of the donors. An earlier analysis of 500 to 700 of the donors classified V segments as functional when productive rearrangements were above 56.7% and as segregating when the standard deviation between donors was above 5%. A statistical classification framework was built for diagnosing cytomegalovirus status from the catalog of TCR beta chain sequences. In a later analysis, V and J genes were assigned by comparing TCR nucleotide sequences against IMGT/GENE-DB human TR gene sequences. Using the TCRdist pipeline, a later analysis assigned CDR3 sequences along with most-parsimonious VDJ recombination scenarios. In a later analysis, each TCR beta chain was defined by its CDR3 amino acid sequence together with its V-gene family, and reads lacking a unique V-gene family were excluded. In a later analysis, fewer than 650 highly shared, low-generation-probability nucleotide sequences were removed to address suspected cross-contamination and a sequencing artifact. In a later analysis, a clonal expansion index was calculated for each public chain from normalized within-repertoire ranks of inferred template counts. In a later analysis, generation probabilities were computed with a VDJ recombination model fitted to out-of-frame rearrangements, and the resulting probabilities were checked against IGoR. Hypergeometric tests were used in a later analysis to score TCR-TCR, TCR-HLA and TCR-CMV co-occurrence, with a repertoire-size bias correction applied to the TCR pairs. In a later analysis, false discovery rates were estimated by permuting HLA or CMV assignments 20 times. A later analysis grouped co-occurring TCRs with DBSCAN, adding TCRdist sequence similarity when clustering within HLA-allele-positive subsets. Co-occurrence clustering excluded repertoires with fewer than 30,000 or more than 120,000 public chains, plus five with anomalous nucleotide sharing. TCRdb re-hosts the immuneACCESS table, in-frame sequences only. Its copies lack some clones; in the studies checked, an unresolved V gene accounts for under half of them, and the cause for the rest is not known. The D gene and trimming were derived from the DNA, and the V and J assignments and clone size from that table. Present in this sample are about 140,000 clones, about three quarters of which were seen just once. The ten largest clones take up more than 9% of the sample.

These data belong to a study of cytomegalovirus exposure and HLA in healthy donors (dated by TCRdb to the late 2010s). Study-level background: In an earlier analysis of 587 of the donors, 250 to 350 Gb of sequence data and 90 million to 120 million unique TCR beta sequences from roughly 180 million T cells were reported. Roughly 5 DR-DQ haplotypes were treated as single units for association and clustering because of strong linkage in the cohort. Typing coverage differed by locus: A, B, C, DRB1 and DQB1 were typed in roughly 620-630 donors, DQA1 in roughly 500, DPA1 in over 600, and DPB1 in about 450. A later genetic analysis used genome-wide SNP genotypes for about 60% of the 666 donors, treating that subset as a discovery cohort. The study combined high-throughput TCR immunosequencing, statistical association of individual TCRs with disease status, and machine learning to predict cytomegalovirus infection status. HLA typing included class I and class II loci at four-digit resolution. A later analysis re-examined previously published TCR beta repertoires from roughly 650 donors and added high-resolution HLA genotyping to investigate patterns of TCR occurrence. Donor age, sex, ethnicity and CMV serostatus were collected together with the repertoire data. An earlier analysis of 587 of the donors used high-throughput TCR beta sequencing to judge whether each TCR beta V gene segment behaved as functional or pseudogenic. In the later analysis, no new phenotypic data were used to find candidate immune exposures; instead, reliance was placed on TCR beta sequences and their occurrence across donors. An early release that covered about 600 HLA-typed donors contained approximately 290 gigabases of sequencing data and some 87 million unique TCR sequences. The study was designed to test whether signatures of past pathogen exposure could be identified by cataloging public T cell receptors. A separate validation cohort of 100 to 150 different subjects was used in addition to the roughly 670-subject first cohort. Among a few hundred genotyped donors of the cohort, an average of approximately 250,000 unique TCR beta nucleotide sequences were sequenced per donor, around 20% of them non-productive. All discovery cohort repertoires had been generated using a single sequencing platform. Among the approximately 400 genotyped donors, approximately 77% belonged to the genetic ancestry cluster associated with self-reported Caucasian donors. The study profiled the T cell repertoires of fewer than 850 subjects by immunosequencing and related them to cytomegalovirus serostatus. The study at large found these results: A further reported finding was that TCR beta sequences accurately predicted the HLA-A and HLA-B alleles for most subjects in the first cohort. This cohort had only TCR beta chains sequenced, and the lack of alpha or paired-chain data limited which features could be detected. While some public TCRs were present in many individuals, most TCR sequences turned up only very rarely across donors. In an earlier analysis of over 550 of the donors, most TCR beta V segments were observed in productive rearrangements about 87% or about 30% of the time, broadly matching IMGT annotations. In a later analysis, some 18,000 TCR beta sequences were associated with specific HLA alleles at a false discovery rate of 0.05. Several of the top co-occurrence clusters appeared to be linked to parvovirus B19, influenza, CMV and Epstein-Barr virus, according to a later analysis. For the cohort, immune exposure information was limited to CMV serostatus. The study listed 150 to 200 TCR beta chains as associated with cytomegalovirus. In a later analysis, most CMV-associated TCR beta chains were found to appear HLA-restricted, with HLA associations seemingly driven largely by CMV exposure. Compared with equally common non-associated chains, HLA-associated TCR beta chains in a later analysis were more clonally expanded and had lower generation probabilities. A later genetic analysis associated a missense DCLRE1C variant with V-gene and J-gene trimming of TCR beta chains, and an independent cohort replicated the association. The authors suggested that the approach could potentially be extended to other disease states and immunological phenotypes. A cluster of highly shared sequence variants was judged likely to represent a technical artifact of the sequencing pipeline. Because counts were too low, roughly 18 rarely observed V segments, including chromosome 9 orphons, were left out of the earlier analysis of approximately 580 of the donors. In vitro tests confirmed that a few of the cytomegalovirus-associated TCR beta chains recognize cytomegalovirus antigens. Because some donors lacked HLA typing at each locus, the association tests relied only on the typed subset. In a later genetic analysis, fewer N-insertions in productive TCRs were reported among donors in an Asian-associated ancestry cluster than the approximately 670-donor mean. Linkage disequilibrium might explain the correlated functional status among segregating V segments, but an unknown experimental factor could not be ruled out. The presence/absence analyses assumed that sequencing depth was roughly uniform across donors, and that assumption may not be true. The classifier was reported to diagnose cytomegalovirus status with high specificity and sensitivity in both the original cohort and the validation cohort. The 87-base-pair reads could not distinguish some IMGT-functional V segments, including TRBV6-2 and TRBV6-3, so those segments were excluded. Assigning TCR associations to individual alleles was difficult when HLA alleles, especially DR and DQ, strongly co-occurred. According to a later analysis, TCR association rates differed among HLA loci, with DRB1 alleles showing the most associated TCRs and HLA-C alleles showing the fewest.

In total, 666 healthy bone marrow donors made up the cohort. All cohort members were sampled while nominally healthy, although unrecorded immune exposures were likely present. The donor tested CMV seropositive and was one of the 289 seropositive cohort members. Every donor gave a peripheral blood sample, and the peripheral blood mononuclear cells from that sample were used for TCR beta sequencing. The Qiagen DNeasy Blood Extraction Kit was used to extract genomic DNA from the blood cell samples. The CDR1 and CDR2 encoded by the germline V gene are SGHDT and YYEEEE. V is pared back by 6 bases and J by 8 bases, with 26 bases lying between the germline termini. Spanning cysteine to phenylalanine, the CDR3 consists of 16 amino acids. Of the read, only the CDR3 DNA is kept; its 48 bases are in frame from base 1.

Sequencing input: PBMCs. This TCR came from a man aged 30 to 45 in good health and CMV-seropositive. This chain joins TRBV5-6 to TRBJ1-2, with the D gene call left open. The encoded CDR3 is CASTRRGTSITRGYTF. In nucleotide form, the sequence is TGTGCCAGCACCCGACGAGGAACCTCCATCACGAGGGGCTACACCTTC.